The clone carrying this TCR beta chain has a count of ten or more. The antigen is undetermined. The data stem from a study of blood T cells in healthy people across ages. The study, taken as a whole, reports: Naive T cell percentage and TCR beta diversity correlated strongly.

V was pared by 5 bases and J by 2 bases, with 16 bases of the junction left unmatched. The CDR3 is made up of 17 amino acids. Germline V gene lookup returns CDR1 DFQATT and CDR2 SNEGSKA (reference sequence). For the second PCR, which ran for about 6 to 11 cycles, a sample-barcoded 5' primer and a J-beta primer mix were used. TCRdb re-called the 5' RACE reads through MiXCR, storing one row per CDR3 protein. The table shows some 640,000 distinct CDR3 sequences, with 25% to 35% occurring only once. The chain employs TRBV20-1 and TRBJ2-5, with 8 bases identical to TRBD1. This clonotype originated in a woman of 80 years or more in good health. Material: blood. This chain's CDR3 is CSAPQAGRGRGQETQYF. The CDR3 DNA sequence: TGCAGTGCTCCCCAAGCCGGCAGGGGGCGAGGTCAAGAGACCCAGTACTTC.